The 29 T cell receptor beta chains listed next were all sequenced from one sample in a study of T cell responses to AZD1222 COVID-19 vaccine. Clones were sequenced by immunoSEQ multiplex PCR, and TCRdb holds only the in-frame ones, with some missing. The sample carries 150,000 to 180,000 clones, about 88% recorded once. The sequencing used peripheral blood, collected on day 0 of AZD1222 vaccination. All receptors come from an adult in good health.

This clone was detected a few times. The rearrangement joins TRBV19 to TRBJ1-4, with a tentative D call TRBD1 (6 bases). The CDR3 runs 15 residues. Germline V lookup: CDR1 LNHDA, CDR2 SQIVND (reference sequence). V shed 9 bases and J shed 8 bases, with 22 bases lying between them. The CDR3 is CASNAEAGAKEKLFF. DNA for the CDR3: TGTGCCAGCAACGCTGAGGCGGGGGCAAAGGAAAAACTGTTTTTT.

This rearrangement joins TRBV4-2 to TRBJ1-1; D remains ambiguous. The CDR3 covers 14 residues. The germline V gene encodes CDR1 LGHNA and CDR2 YNFKEQ. Trimming cost V 4 bases and J 3 bases, with 12 bases left between them. The CDR3 nucleotides read TGTGCCAGCAGCCGTCATTCCTGGGACACTGAAGCTTTCTTT. Translated: CASSRHSWDTEAFF.

The chain carries TRBV19 and TRBJ1-2; 8 nucleotides line up with TRBD1. The trim removed 6 bases at V and 10 bases at J, leaving 13 bases unmatched. The CDR3 contains 14 residues. The germline V gene encodes CDR1 LNHDA and CDR2 SQIVND (reference sequence). DNA of the CDR3: TGTGCCAGTAGGGAGACAGGGGATGTCCTAGTCTACACCTTC. This sequence encodes CASRETGDVLVYTF. The full variable domain, completed using reference TRBV19 and TRBJ1-2, is DGGITQSPKYLFRKEGQNVTLSCEQNLNHDAMYWYRQDPGQGLRLIYYSQIVNDFQKGDIAEGYSVSREKKESFPLTVTSAQKNPTAFYLCASRETGDVLVYTFGSGTRLTVV.

The J gene is TRBJ2-7, the V gene TRBV11-2; 9 bases line up with TRBD1. Unmatched junction bases numbered 5, after V lost 4 bases and J lost 1 base. The germline gives CDR1 SGHAT, CDR2 FQNNGV. This CDR3 region has 15 residues. The CDR3 here is CASSSSGQGSYEQYF. DNA of the CDR3: TGTGCCAGCAGCTCTTCGGGACAGGGATCCTACGAGCAGTACTTC. Complete variable domain (other parts from reference TRBV11-2 and TRBJ2-7): EAGVAQSPRYKIIEKRQSVAFWCNPISGHATLYWYQQILGQGPKLLIQFQNNGVVDDSQLPKDRFSAERLKGVDSTLKIQPAKLEDSAVYLCASSSSGQGSYEQYFGPGTRLTVT.

This chain links TRBV14 with TRBJ1-2; 8 nucleotides line up with TRBD1. This CDR3 contains 19 residues. V gave up 4 bases and J gave up 2 bases; unmatched junction bases: 18. The germline V gene has CDR1 SGHDN and CDR2 FVKESK. The CDR3 nucleotides read TGTGCCAGCAGCCGGAAAGGGTGGCAGGGGGCGTTTGACAACTATGGCTACACCTTC. Its protein product is CASSRKGWQGAFDNYGYTF. Full variable domain (rest looked up from reference TRBV14 and TRBJ1-2): EAGVTQFPSHSVIEKGQTVTLRCDPISGHDNLYWYRRVMGKEIKFLLHFVKESKQDESGMPNNRFLAERTGGTYSTLKVQPAELEDSGVYFCASSRKGWQGAFDNYGYTFGSGTRLTVV.

To note about this clone: A read error may account for a junction end that differs from germline. The CDR3: CASTNLRPGQGSHTEAFF. DNA for the CDR3: TGTGCTAGCACCAACCTGAGACCGGGACAGGGGAGTCACACTGAAGCTTTCTTT. The chain has TRBV7-7 and TRBJ1-1; 10 bases align to TRBD1. The CDR3 is made up of 18 amino acids. Germline V gives CDR1 SSHAT, CDR2 FNYEAQ (reference sequence). Full variable domain (outside the CDR3, taken from reference TRBV7-7 and TRBJ1-1): GAGVSQSPRYKVTKRGQDVTLRCDPISSHATLYWYQQALGQGPEFLTYFNYEAQPDKSGLPSDRFSAERPEGSISTLTIQRTEQRDSAMYRCASTNLRPGQGSHTEAFFGQGTRLTVV.

This chain joins TRBV5-4 and TRBJ1-4; no firm D call. Germline V CDR1 and CDR2: SGHNT, YYREEE (reference sequence). The CDR3 runs 14 residues. V was cut by 3 bases and J by 5 bases, with 11 bases left in between. The CDR3 reads CASSSGFPNEKLFF. The DNA for the CDR3 is TGTGCCAGCAGCTCGGGGTTTCCGAATGAAAAACTGTTTTTT.

This sequence joins TRBV20-1 and TRBJ1-2; D might be TRBD1 (5 bases). V lost 3 bases to trimming and J lost 5 bases, with 7 bases between them. The CDR3 runs 11 residues. Germline-derived CDR1 and CDR2 are DFQATT and SNEGSKA (reference sequence). This CDR3 reads CSASAGYGYTF. In DNA, the CDR3 is TGCAGTGCTAGTGCAGGGTATGGCTACACCTTC.

This chain links TRBV9 with TRBJ2-2; D possibly corresponds to TRBD2 (6 bases). V lost 2 bases and J lost 5, with 10 bases in between. The CDR3 loop spans 14 amino acids. Germline values: CDR1 SGDLS, CDR2 YYNGEE. The CDR3 spells CASSVAGTTGELFF. The CDR3 nucleotides read TGTGCCAGCAGCGTCGCGGGGACGACCGGGGAGCTGTTTTTT.

J is TRBJ1-1 and V is TRBV10-3; the D is unclear. Between the trimmed V and J ends, which lost 3 bases and 3 bases, there was a span of 5 bases. CDR1 is ENHRY, CDR2 SYGVKD, per germline. There are 12 residues in the CDR3. The CDR3 DNA follows: TGTGCCATCAGTGATGGGTACACTGAAGCTTTCTTT. This encodes CAISDGYTEAFF.

This clone has more than one count but fewer than ten. This chain links TRBV5-8 with TRBJ2-5; tentatively, D is TRBD1 or TRBD2 (5 bases each). CDR1 is SGHTS and CDR2 is YDEGEE in the germline V gene. There are 16 residues in the CDR3. Trimming pared 4 bases from V and 4 bases from J, leaving 20 bases between. CDR3 nucleotides: TGTGCCAGCAGCGGCTGGACATCCCGGGGCGGAGAGACCCAGTACTTC. As protein: CASSGWTSRGGETQYF.

The CDR3 protein is CASSWDRVTEAFF. The CDR3 nucleotides read TGTGCCAGCAGCTGGGACAGGGTGACTGAAGCTTTCTTT. The chain couples TRBV7-9 to TRBJ1-1; 9 nucleotides line up with TRBD1. The V gene end was trimmed by 4 bases and the J gene end by 5 bases; junction bases not matched to a gene: 2. CDR1 and CDR2 (germline): SEHNR, FQNEAQ (reference sequence). CDR3 length: 13 amino acids.

The V call is TRBV7-2, the J call TRBJ1-6; D gene ambiguous. This CDR3 region has 14 residues. Looked up from germline, CDR1 is SGHTA and CDR2 is FQGNSA. V was cut by 5 bases and J by 11 bases, with 16 bases left in between. CDR3 bases: TGTGCCAGCAGCCCTATTAGGACCGGGACACCCCTCCACTTT. It translates to CASSPIRTGTPLHF.

CDR3 protein: CASSEGRNYGYTF. Written as DNA, the CDR3 is TGTGCCAGCAGTGAGGGACGGAACTATGGCTACACCTTC. The gene calls are TRBV6-4 and TRBJ1-2; TRBD1 might be the D (5 bases). In germline, CDR1 is MRHNA, CDR2 SNTAGT. CDR3 size: 13 residues. Trimming took off 3 bases at V and 2 bases at J, with 7 bases between the two ends.

This chain connects TRBV5-1 to TRBJ2-6, with D possibly being TRBD1 or TRBD2 (6 bases each). Germline V gene sequence: CDR1 SGHRS, CDR2 YFSETQ. Trimming stripped 4 bases from V and 0 bases from J, with 17 bases between. The CDR3 is made up of 18 amino acids. The CDR3 sequence: CASSGGTPLPSGANVLTF. CDR3 DNA sequence: TGCGCCAGCAGCGGCGGGACACCTCTACCCTCTGGGGCCAACGTCCTGACTTTC.

V is TRBV7-9 and J is TRBJ1-1, with D possibly being TRBD1 (6 bases). The length of the CDR3 is 14 residues. The germline V gene has CDR1 SEHNR and CDR2 FQNEAQ (reference sequence). The V end lost 5 bases, the J end lost 1 base, and 11 bases lay between the germline ends. CDR3 in amino acids: CASSRDTWNTEAFF. The CDR3 bases are TGTGCCAGCAGCCGGGACACATGGAACACTGAAGCTTTCTTT.

In its sample, this clone was seen a few times. This chain connects TRBV18 to TRBJ1-3, with D possibly matching TRBD1 (6 bases). There are 17 residues in the CDR3. V gave up 0 bases and J gave up 3 bases, with 15 bases separating them. Germline CDR1 is KGHSH and CDR2 is LQKENI. This CDR3 reads CASSPPAQGRGGNTIYF. The CDR3 DNA is TGTGCCAGCTCACCACCGGCGCAGGGGCGAGGTGGAAACACCATATATTTT.

J is TRBJ1-1 and V is TRBV29-1; no firm D call. The CDR3 is 14 amino acids. Trimming removed 6 bases from V and 4 bases from J, with 18 bases in between. CDR1 and CDR2 from the germline V gene are SQVTM and ANQGSEA. The CDR3 sequence is CSVSKRVSRTEAFF. CDR3 bases: TGCAGCGTCTCCAAACGGGTGTCGCGCACTGAAGCTTTCTTT.

This chain links TRBV5-4 with TRBJ1-4; the match to TRBD1 covers 9 bases. The CDR3 length is 16 residues. Trimming at V came to 4 bases and at J to 7 bases, leaving 11 bases not matched to a gene. Germline V lookup: CDR1 SGHNT, CDR2 YYREEE (reference sequence). The CDR3 sequence: CASSTYRGRLGEKLFF. Written as DNA, the CDR3 is TGTGCCAGCAGCACCTACAGGGGGCGCCTGGGTGAAAAACTGTTTTTT.

The rearrangement joins TRBV7-2 to TRBJ2-7; TRBD2 might be the D (5 bases). Trimming stripped 4 bases from V and 6 bases from J, with 13 bases between. This CDR3 spans 13 amino acids. Per the germline V gene, CDR1 is SGHTA and CDR2 is FQGNSA. CDR3 loop: CASSSTRVLEQYF. CDR3 nucleotide sequence: TGTGCCAGCAGCTCCACGCGGGTTCTCGAGCAGTACTTC.

The chain has TRBV6-5 and TRBJ2-2; D unresolved. This CDR3 is built from 14 residues. Trimming removed 1 base at V and 4 bases at J, with 7 bases between. Germline CDR1 is MNHEY and CDR2 is SVGAGI. The CDR3 region is CASSYWASTGELFF. The CDR3 nucleotides read TGTGCCAGCAGTTACTGGGCCAGCACCGGGGAGCTGTTTTTT.

The chain recombines TRBV28 with TRBJ1-6, with D perhaps TRBD1 (6 bases). Per the germline V gene, CDR1 is MDHEN and CDR2 is SYDVKM. This CDR3 has 12 residues. CDR3 nucleotides: TGTGGAGCAGGGGCTCGGGATTCACCCCTCCACTTT. This gives the protein CGAGARDSPLHF.

V is TRBV24-1 and J is TRBJ2-5, with D possibly called TRBD1 or TRBD2 (6 bases each). CDR1 KGHDR and CDR2 SFDVKD come from the germline V gene. Between the trimmed V and J ends, which lost 3 bases and 4 bases, there was a span of 11 bases. The CDR3 is 14 amino acids. In DNA, the CDR3 is TGTGCCACCAGTGATCCCAGGGGAGGAGAGACCCAGTACTTC. Its protein product is CATSDPRGGETQYF.

The rearrangement joins TRBV5-4 to TRBJ1-1; D ambiguous. CDR1 and CDR2 from the germline V gene are SGHNT and YYREEE (reference sequence). The CDR3 runs to 14 residues. The V gene lost 1 base and the J gene lost 4 bases, with 11 bases spanning the gap. CDR3 nucleotide sequence: TGTGCCAGCAGCTTGATCACAGACACCACTGAAGCTTTCTTT. Amino acids: CASSLITDTTEAFF.

The rearrangement uses TRBV6-5 and TRBJ1-5; D not certain. The germline gives CDR1 MNHEY, CDR2 SVGAGI. V was cut by 6 bases and J by 3 bases, with 9 bases left in between. CDR3 size: 13 residues. The CDR3 sequence is CASRGRNNQPQHF. The CDR3 DNA reads as TGTGCCAGCAGAGGACGGAACAATCAGCCCCAGCATTTT.

V gene TRBV27 combines with J gene TRBJ1-2, with D possibly TRBD1 on 5 matching bases. This CDR3 is built from 12 residues. The V gene lost 4 bases and the J gene lost 8 bases, with 11 bases spanning the gap. Germline V gene data show CDR1 as MNHEY and CDR2 as SMNVEV (reference sequence). The CDR3 is CASSSAGTGYTF. CDR3 DNA: TGTGCCAGCAGTTCAGCAGGGACCGGCTACACCTTC.

The chain couples TRBV28 to TRBJ2-7, with 13 bases fitting TRBD2. In germline, CDR1 is MDHEN, CDR2 SYDVKM. The CDR3 is made up of 14 amino acids. V trimming: 6 bases; J trimming: 7 bases; junction bases outside the gene matches: 6. The CDR3 DNA is TGTGCCAGCAGAATACTAGCGGGGGGGCAGGAGCAGTACTTC. Its translation: CASRILAGGQEQYF.

This chain links TRBV29-1 with TRBJ2-3; D call uncertain. Deletions cut 4 bases from V and 7 bases from J, with 18 bases between. The CDR3 consists of 14 residues. Germline V lookup: CDR1 SQVTM, CDR2 ANQGSEA. The CDR3 reads CSVVLSSRANTQYF. DNA of the CDR3: TGCAGCGTTGTCCTTTCGTCCCGCGCGAATACGCAGTATTTT.

The sample holds one count of this clone. Other DNA sequences of this sample code for an identical CDR3. The chain combines TRBV5-1 with TRBJ1-1; D is perhaps TRBD1 (6 bases). The germline V gene encodes CDR1 SGHRS and CDR2 YFSETQ. Trimming removed 5 bases from V and 5 bases from J, with 13 bases in between. The CDR3 is 13 amino acids. The CDR3 reads CASRLQGNTEAFF. The CDR3 nucleotides read TGCGCCAGCAGATTACAGGGAAATACTGAAGCTTTCTTT.